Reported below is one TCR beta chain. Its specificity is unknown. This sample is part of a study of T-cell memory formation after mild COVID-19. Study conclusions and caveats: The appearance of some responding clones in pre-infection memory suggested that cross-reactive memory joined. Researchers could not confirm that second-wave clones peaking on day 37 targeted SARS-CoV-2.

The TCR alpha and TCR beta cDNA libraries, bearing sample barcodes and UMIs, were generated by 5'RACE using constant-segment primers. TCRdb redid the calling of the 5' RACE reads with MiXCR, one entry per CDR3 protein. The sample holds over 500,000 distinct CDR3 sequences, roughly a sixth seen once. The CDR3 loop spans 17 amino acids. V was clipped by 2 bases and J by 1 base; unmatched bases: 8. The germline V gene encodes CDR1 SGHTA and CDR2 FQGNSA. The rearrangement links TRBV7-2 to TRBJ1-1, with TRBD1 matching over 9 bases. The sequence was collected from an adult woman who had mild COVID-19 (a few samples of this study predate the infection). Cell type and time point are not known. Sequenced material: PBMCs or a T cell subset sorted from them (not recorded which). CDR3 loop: CASSLRIPGQGNTEAFF. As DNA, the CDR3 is TGTGCCAGCAGCTTACGAATTCCGGGACAGGGGAACACTGAAGCTTTCTTT.